This TCR beta chain was sequenced for a study of blood T cell repertoires in COVID-19. The overall study: Some COVID-19 samples were acute and others convalescent; all came from the United States, Italy and Spain. Nucleic acid was either cDNA or gDNA, and it came from T cells, B-cell-depleted T cells, or PBMCs.

Under the authors' procedure: Reference gene primer amplification gave estimated nucleated cell counts. Data came from immunoSEQ multiplex PCR; TCRdb stores just in-frame clones and leaves some out. V and J calls and clone size are copied from that table; D and trimming were computed from the DNA. In the table there are about 160,000 clones, roughly 83% of which are singletons. The CDR3 spans 13 residues. J lost 4 bases, V lost 8 bases, and 8 bases had no gene match. Germline CDR1 is SQVTM and CDR2 is ANQGSEA. The receptor was isolated from a woman older than 75 with active or convalescent COVID-19. Material: peripheral blood. The V call is TRBV29-1, the J call TRBJ1-1; 9 positions agree with TRBD1. CDR3 bases: TGCAGCTCTAGAACGGGACAGGGCACTGAAGCTTTCTTT. This translates into CSSRTGQGTEAFF.